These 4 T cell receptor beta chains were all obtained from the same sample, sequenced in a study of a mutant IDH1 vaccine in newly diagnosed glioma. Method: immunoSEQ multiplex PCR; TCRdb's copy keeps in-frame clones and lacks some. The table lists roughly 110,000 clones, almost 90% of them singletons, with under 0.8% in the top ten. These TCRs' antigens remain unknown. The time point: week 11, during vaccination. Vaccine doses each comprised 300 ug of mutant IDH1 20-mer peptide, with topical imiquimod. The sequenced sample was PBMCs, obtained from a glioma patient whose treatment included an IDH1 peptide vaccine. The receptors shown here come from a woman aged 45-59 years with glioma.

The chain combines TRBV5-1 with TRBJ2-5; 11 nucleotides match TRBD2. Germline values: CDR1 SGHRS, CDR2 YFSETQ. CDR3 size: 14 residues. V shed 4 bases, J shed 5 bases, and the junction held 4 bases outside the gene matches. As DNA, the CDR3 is TGCGCCAGCAGCGTGACTAGCGGGGCGGAGACCCAGTACTTC. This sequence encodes CASSVTSGAETQYF.

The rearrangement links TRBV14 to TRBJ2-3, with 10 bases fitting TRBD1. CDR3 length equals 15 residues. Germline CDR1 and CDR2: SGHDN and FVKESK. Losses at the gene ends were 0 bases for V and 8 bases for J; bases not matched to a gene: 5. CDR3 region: CASSQETGGRGTQYF. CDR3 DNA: TGTGCCAGCAGCCAAGAGACAGGGGGCAGGGGTACGCAGTATTTT.

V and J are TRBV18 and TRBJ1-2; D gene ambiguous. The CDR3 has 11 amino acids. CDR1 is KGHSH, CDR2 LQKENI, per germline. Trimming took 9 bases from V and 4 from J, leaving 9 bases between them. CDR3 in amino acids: CASLTSYGYTF. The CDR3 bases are TGTGCCAGTTTGACTAGCTATGGCTACACCTTC.

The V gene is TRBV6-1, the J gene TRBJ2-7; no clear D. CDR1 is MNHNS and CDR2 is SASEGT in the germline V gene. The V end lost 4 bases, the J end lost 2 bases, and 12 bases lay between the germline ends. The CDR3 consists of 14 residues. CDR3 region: CASSVPLRPYEQYF. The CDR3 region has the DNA TGTGCCAGCAGTGTCCCTTTACGCCCCTACGAGCAGTACTTC.